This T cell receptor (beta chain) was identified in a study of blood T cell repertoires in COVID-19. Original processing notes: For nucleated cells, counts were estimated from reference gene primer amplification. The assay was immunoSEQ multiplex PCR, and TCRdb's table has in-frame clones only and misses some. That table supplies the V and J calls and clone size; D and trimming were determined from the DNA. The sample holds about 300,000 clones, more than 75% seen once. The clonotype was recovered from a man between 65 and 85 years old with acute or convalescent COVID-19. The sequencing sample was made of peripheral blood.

CDR3 DNA sequence: TGTGCCAGCAGTTACGAGACTAGCGGGTTGGAGACCCAGTACTTC. This encodes CASSYETSGLETQYF. The V call is TRBV6-2 or TRBV6-3, the J call TRBJ2-5; 10 bases match TRBD2. V gave up 2 bases and J gave up 5 bases; unmatched junction bases: 5. This CDR3 has 15 residues. CDR1 and CDR2 (germline): MNHEY, SVGEGT.